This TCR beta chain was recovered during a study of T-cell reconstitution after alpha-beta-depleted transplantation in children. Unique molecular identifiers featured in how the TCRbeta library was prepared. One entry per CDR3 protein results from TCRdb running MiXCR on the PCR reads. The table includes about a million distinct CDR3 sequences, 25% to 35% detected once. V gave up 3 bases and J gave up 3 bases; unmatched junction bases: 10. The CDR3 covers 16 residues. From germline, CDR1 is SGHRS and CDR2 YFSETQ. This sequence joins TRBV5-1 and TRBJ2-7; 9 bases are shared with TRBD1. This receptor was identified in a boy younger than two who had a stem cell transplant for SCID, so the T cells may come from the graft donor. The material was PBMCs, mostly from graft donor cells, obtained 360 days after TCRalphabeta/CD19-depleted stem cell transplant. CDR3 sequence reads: CASSWEPGQGHYEQYF. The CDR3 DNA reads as TGCGCCAGCAGCTGGGAACCGGGACAGGGACACTACGAGCAGTACTTC.